The present T cell receptor beta chain was sequenced within a study of T cells in localized non-small cell lung cancer. The data were produced by immunoSEQ multiplex PCR, yet TCRdb's version contains in-frame clones alone and is incomplete. This repertoire shows 20,000 to 30,000 clones, roughly 90% found once; its top ten account for roughly 1.1%. The CDR3 covers 13 residues. Deletions cut 0 bases from V and 1 base from J, with 3 bases between. Germline V lookup: CDR1 SGHAT, CDR2 FQNNGV. Study findings and constraints: Heterogeneity is still possible, as just one tumor region was sequenced. Clonality peaked in uninvolved adjacent lung rather than tumor.

About this clone: Antigen: not known.

This TCR was sampled from a woman aged 40 to 75 with stage I lung adenocarcinoma. The rearrangement joins TRBV11-2 to TRBJ2-5; D is unresolved. Source: peripheral blood, taken before any cancer treatment. This CDR3 is CASSLDLQETQYF. The DNA of the CDR3 is TGTGCCAGCAGCTTAGATCTCCAAGAGACCCAGTACTTC.